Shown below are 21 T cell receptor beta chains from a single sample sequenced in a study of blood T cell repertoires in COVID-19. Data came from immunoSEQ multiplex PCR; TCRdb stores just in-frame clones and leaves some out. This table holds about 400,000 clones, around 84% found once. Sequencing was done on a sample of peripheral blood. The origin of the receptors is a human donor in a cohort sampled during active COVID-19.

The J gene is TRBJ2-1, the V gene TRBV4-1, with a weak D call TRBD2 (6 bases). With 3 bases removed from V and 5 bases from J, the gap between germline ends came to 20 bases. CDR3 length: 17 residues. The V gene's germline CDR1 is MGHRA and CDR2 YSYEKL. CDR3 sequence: CASSHLFRGPGDNEQFF. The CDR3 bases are TGCGCCAGCAGCCATCTTTTTAGGGGTCCGGGGGACAATGAGCAGTTCTTC.

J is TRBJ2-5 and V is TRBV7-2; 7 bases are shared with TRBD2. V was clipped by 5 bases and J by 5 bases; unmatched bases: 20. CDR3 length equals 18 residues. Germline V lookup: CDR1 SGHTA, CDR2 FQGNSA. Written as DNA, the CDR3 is TGTGCCAGCAGCCGGCACCGCTTGGCGGGGGTTCCTCGGGAGACCCAGTACTTC. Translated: CASSRHRLAGVPRETQYF.

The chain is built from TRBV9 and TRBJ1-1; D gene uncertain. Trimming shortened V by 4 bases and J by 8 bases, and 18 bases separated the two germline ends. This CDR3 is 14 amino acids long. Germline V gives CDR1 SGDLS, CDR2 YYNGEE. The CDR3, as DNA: TGTGCCAGCAGCCCCCCCGGGGTTTTATCAGAAGCTTTCTTT. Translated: CASSPPGVLSEAFF.

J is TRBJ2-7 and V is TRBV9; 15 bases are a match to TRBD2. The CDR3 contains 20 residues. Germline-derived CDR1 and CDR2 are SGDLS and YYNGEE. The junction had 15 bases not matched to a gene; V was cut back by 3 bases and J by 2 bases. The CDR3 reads CASSESEGTSGRTNPYEQYF. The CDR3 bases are TGTGCCAGCAGCGAGTCGGAAGGGACTAGCGGGAGGACCAATCCCTACGAGCAGTACTTC.

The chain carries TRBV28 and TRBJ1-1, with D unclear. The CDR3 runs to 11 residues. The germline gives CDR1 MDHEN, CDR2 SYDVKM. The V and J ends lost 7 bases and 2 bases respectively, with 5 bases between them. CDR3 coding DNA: TGTGCCAGCACCACAAACACTGAAGCTTTCTTT. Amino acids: CASTTNTEAFF.

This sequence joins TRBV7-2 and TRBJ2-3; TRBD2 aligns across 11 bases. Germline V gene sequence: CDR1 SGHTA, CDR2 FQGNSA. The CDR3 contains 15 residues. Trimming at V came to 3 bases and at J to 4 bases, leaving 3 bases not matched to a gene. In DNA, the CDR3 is TGTGCCAGCAGCTTGCTAGCGGGAGGCCCAGATACGCAGTATTTT. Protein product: CASSLLAGGPDTQYF.

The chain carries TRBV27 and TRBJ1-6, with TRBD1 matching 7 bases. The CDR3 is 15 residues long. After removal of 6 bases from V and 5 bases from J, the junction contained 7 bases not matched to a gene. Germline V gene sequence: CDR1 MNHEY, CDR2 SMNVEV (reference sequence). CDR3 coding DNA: TGTGCCAGCAGCGAACAGGGGACAAATAATTCACCCCTCCACTTT. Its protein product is CASSEQGTNNSPLHF.

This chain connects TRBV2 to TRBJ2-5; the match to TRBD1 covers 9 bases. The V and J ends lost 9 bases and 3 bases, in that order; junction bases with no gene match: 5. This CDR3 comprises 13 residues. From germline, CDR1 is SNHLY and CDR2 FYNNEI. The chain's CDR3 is CASNRDREETQYF. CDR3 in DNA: TGTGCCAGTAACCGGGACAGGGAAGAGACCCAGTACTTC.

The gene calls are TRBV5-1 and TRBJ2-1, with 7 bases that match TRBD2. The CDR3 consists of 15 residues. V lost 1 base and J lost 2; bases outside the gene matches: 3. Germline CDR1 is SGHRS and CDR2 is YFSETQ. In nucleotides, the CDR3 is TGCGCCAGCAGCTTGTACACTAGCGCCTACAATGAGCAGTTCTTC. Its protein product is CASSLYTSAYNEQFF.

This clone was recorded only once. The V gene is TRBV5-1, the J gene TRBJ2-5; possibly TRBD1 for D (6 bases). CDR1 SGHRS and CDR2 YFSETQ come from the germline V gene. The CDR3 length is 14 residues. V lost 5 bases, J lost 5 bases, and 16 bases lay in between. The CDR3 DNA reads TGCGCCAGCAGTTCCGGCACAGGGTTGGAGACCCAGTACTTC. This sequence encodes CASSSGTGLETQYF.

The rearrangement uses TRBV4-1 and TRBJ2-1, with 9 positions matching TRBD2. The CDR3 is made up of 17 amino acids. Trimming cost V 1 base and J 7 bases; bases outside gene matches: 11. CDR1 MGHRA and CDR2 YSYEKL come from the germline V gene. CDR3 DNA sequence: TGCGCCAGCAGCCAAGGCGTCCTAGCGGGAAAGGGGAATGAGCAGTTCTTC. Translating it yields CASSQGVLAGKGNEQFF.

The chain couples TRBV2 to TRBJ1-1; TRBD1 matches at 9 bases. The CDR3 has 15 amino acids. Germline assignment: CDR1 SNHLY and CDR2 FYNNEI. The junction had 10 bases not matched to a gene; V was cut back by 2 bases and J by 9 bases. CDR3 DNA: TGTGCCAGCAGTGAAAACCGGTTGACAGGGGGGCAAGCTTTCTTT. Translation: CASSENRLTGGQAFF.

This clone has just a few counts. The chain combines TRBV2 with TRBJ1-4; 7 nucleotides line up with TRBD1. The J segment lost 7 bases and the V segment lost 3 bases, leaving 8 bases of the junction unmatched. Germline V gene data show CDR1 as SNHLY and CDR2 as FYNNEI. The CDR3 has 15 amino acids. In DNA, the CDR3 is TGTGCCAGCAGTGAGTCGACAGGGACGGGTGAAAAACTGTTTTTT. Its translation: CASSESTGTGEKLFF.

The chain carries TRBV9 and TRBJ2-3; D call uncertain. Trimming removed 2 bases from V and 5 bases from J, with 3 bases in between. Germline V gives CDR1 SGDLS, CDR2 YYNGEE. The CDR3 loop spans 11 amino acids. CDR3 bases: TGTGCCAGCAGCGTTAGAGATACGCAGTATTTT. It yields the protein CASSVRDTQYF. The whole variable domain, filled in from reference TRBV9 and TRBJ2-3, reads DSGVTQTPKHLITATGQRVTLRCSPRSGDLSVYWYQQSLDQGLQFLIQYYNGEERAKGNILERFSAQQFPDLHSELNLSSLELGDSALYFCASSVRDTQYFGPGTRLTVL.

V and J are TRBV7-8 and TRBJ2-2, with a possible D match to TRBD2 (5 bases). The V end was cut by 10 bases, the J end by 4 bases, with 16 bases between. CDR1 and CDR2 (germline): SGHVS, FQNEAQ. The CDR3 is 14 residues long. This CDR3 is CATSISRGTGELFF. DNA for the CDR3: TGTGCCACCTCCATTAGCCGGGGCACCGGGGAGCTGTTTTTT.

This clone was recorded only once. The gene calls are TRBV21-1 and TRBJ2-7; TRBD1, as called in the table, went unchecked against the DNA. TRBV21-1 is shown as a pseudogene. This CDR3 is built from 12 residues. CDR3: CDKTGARYEQYF. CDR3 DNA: TGTGACAAGACAGGGGCCAGGTACGAGCAGTACTTC.

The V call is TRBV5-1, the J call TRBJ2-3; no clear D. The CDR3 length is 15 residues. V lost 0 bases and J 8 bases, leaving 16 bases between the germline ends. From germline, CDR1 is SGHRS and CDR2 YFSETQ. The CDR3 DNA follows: TGCGCCAGCAGCTTGGCCCCCCCCCTCAGAGGTACGCAGTATTTT. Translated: CASSLAPPLRGTQYF.

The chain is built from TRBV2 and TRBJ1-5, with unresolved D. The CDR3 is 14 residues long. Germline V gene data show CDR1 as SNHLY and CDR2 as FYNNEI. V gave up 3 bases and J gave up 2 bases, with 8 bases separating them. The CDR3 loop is CASSDTGGNQPQHF. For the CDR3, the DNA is TGTGCCAGCAGTGATACGGGAGGCAATCAGCCCCAGCATTTT.

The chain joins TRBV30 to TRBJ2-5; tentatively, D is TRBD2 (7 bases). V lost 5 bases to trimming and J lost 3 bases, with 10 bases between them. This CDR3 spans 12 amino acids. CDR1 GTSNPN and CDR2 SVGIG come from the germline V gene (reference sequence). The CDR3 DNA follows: TGTGCCTGGGGGGGGGCCGAAGAGACCCAGTACTTC. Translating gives CAWGGAEETQYF. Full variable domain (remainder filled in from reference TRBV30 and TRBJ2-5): SQTIHQWPATLVQPVGSPLSLECTVEGTSNPNLYWYRQAAGRGLQLLFYSVGIGQISSEVPQNLSASRPQDRQFILSSKKLLLSDSGFYLCAWGGAEETQYFGPGTRLLVL.

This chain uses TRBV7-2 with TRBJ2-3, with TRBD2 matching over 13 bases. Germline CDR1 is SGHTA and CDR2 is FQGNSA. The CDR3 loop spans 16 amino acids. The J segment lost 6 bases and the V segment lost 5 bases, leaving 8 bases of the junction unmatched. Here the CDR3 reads CASSQLAGGPGDTQYF. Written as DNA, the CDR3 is TGTGCCAGCAGCCAACTAGCGGGGGGGCCCGGGGATACGCAGTATTTT.

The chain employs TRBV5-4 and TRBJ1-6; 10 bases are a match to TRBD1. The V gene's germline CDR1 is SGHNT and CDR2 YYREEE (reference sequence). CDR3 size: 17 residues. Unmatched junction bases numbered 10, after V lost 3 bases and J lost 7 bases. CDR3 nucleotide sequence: TGTGCCAGCAGCTCTCGACAGGGGGCGCAGTGGAATTCACCCCTCCACTTT. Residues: CASSSRQGAQWNSPLHF.